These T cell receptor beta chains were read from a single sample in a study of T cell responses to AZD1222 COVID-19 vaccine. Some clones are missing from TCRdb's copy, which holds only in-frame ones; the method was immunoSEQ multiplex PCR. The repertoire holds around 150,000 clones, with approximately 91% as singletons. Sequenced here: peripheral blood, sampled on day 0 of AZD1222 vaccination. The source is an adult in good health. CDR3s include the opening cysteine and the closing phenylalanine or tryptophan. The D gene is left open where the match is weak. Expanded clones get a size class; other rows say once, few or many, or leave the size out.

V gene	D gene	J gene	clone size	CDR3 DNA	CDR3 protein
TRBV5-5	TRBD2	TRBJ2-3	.	TGTGCCAGCAGCTCGAGGTCTAGCGGGACGAGCACAGATACGCAGTATTTT	CASSSRSSGTSTDTQYF
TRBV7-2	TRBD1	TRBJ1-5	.	TGTGCCAGCAGCTTAGAAGGTTCAGGGGGTCAGCCCCAGCATTTT	CASSLEGSGGQPQHF
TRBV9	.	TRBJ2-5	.	TGTGCCAGCAGCGTAGGGGCGACACGGACCGTCTGGGAGACCCAGTACTTC	CASSVGATRTVWETQYF
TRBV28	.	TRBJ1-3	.	TGTGCCAGCAGCCCGGCGTGGCAGGGAGGAGGAAACACCATATATTTT	CASSPAWQGGGNTIYF
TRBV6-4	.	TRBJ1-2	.	TGTGCCAGCGGGGGACCGTCCTATGGCTACACCTTC	CASGGPSYGYTF
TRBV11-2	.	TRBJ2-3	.	TGTGCCAGCAGCTTGAGCGGACCCACAGATACGCAGTATTTT	CASSLSGPTDTQYF
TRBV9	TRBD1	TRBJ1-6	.	TGTGCCAGCAGCGTAGTACAACAGGGGCCCCTCCACTTT	CASSVVQQGPLHF
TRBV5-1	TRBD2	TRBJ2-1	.	TGCGCCAGCAGCTCAGCGGGAGGGTCCTACAATGAGCAGTTCTTC	CASSSAGGSYNEQFF
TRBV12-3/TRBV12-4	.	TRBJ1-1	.	TGTGCCAGCAGTCGGATGAGGAACACTGAAGCTTTCTTT	CASSRMRNTEAFF
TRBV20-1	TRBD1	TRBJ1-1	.	TGCAGTGCCCTTGGGACAGCTGAAGCTTTCTTT	CSALGTAEAFF
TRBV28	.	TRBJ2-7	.	TGTGCCAGCAGTACACCCATCAGGGTCTTATCCTACGAGCAGTACTTC	CASSTPIRVLSYEQYF
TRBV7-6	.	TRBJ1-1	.	TGTGCCAGCAGCATAGGGGGGGTTGGGAACACTGAAGCTTTCTTT	CASSIGGVGNTEAFF
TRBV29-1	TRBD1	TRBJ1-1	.	TGCAGCGTTGCAGGGGGCGGCACTGAAGCTTTCTTT	CSVAGGGTEAFF
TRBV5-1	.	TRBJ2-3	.	TGCGCCAGCAGCTTGTTGGTGGGGGATACGCAGTATTTT	CASSLLVGDTQYF
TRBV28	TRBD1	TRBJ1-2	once	TGTGCCAGCAGTTTAGTGGAGGGGGCCTATGGCTACACCTTC	CASSLVEGAYGYTF
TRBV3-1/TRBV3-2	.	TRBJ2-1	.	TGTGCCAGCAGCCAAACTTTGTACAGCTCCTACAATGAGCAGTTCTTC	CASSQTLYSSYNEQFF
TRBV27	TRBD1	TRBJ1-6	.	TGTGCCAGCAGTCCCGGGACAGGGTATTCACCCCTCCACTTT	CASSPGTGYSPLHF
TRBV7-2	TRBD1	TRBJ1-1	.	TGTGCCAGCAGCTCTACGGACAGGGCCTACCGGGGAGCTTTCTTT	CASSSTDRAYRGAFF
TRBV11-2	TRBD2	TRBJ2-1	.	TGTGCCAGCAGCCACTATAGCGGGGCCCCCTACAATGAGCAGTTCTTC	CASSHYSGAPYNEQFF
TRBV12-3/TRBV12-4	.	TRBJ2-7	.	TGTGCCAGCAGTTCTGCCACCCTCTACGAGCAGTACTTC	CASSSATLYEQYF
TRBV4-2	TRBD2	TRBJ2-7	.	TGTGCCAGCAGCCTACGGACTAGCGGCTTCTACGAGCAGTACTTC	CASSLRTSGFYEQYF
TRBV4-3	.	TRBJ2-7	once	TGCGCCAGCAGCCCAACTTCGGACTCAAACTACGAGCAGTACTTC	CASSPTSDSNYEQYF
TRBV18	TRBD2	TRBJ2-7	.	TGTGCCAGCTCGCCAACTCCGGGACTAGTGATGGGCGAGCAGTACTTC	CASSPTPGLVMGEQYF
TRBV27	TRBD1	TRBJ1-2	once	TGTGCCAGCAGACCCGACAGGGGTTATGGCTACACCTTC	CASRPDRGYGYTF
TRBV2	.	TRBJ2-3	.	TGTGCCAGCAGTGATGTATCAGATACGCAGTATTTT	CASSDVSDTQYF
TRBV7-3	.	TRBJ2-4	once	TGTGCCAGCAGCTGGGAACCGGGCCTAGGAGCCAAAAACATTCAGTACTTC	CASSWEPGLGAKNIQYF
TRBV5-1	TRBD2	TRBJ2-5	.	TGCGCCAGCAGGAGGCGGGAGCAAAGATCAGAGACCCAGTACTTC	CASRRREQRSETQYF
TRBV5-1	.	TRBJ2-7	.	TGCGCCAGTTCGCCCAGTGGCGTGGAGTACGAGCAGTACTTC	CASSPSGVEYEQYF
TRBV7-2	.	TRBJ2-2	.	TGTGCCAGCACCGAGTTTAGGGTGGTACCCGGGGAGCTGTTTTTT	CASTEFRVVPGELFF
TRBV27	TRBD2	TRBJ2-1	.	TGTGCCAGCAGCGAATCCGGGACTAGCTCCTACAATGAGCAGTTCTTC	CASSESGTSSYNEQFF
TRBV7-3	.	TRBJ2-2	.	TGTGCCAGCAGCCTAACGATGGCTAGTGGGTCCGGGGAGCTGTTTTTT	CASSLTMASGSGELFF
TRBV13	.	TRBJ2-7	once	TGTGCCAGCAGCTTGGGGTCTCGGGGAGGGGGCGAGCAGTACTTC	CASSLGSRGGGEQYF
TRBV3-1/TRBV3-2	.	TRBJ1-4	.	TGTGCCAGCAGCCGCAGGAGCCGGACCACTAATGAAAAACTGTTTTTT	CASSRRSRTTNEKLFF
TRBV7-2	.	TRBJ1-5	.	TGTGCCAGCAGCCCGAGGACAGCTAGCAATCAGCCCCAGCATTTT	CASSPRTASNQPQHF
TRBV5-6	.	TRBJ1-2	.	TGTGCCAGCAGTTACGACCCGGGCCTTCGAATAGGTGGCTACACCTTC	CASSYDPGLRIGGYTF
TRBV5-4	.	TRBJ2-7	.	TGTGCCAGCAGCCCTCGGGGGCCCTCCAGGGACGAGCAGTACTTC	CASSPRGPSRDEQYF
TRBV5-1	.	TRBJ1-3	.	TGCGCCAGCAGCCTCCGGGGACATGGTTCTGGAAACACCATATATTTT	CASSLRGHGSGNTIYF
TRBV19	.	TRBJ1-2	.	TGTGCCAGTAGAATACCGGGACGGGTTGCGGGATACACCTTC	CASRIPGRVAGYTF
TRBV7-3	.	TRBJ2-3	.	TGTGCCAGCAGCTTATGGGTCGGGGGAGCAGATACGCAGTATTTT	CASSLWVGGADTQYF
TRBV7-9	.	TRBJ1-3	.	TGTGCCAGCAGCGTAGGGGGGCTTCGGGCTGGAAACACCATATATTTT	CASSVGGLRAGNTIYF
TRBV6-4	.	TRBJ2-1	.	TGTGCCAGCAGTGACTCGGTCTACAATGAGCAGTTCTTC	CASSDSVYNEQFF